This record covers a single T cell receptor beta chain. Method: immunoSEQ multiplex PCR; TCRdb's copy keeps in-frame clones and lacks some. This table holds about 74,000 clones, 95% found once. The sample originates from a study of technical replicates of blood from a few donors. V was trimmed by 0 bases and J by 0 bases, leaving 10 bases between them. Germline lookup yields CDR1 MNHNY and CDR2 SVGAGI (reference sequence). The CDR3 has 16 amino acids. The sequence was obtained from a human donor in good health. This chain links TRBV6-6 with TRBJ2-3; D uncertain. The sequencing input was T cells isolated from PBMCs. CDR3 region: CASSYSSSPSTDTQYF. The DNA for the CDR3 is TGTGCCAGCAGTTACTCTTCGTCCCCTAGCACAGATACGCAGTATTTT.